This T cell receptor (beta chain) originates from a study of T-cell reconstitution after alpha-beta-depleted transplantation in children. A TCRbeta library incorporating unique molecular identifiers was prepared. TCRdb itself ran the PCR reads through MiXCR, one entry per CDR3 protein. The data hold hundreds of thousands of distinct CDR3 sequences, with over 15% observed a single time. Germline V gene sequence: CDR1 SGHRS, CDR2 YFSETQ. The CDR3 runs to 15 residues. The V and J ends lost 2 bases and 4 bases, in that order; junction bases with no gene match: 3. J is TRBJ2-3 and V is TRBV5-1, with 11 nucleotides matching TRBD2. The source of this sequence is a human donor who donated a stem cell graft to a child with acute myeloid leukemia. The input for sequencing was PBMCs from the stem cell graft donor, taken from the stem cell graft. CDR3 DNA: TGCGCCAGCAGCTTCCTAGCGGGGGGTTCAGATACGCAGTATTTT. Translated, it gives CASSFLAGGSDTQYF.